Reported below is one T cell receptor (beta chain). The antigen is unknown. This CDR3 has 14 residues. Trimming cost V 4 bases and J 1 base; bases outside gene matches: 2. Germline V gene sequence: CDR1 SQVTM, CDR2 ANQGSEA. The sample comes from a study of cytomegalovirus exposure and HLA in healthy donors. The overall study: Earlier findings included roughly 120 million unique TCR beta sequences obtained from roughly 200 million T cells.

Vbeta (60) and Jbeta (13) primers were used in the PCR. Sequenced by immunoSEQ multiplex PCR; TCRdb stores in-frame clones only, minus some. In the table there are a few hundred thousand clones, about 80% of which are singletons. Study-wide results and caveats: Presence/absence analysis assumed near-uniform sequencing depth across donors. A classifier reportedly called cytomegalovirus status with high sensitivity and specificity. An analysis was carried out at a later point. It showed that HLA-associated TCR beta chains were more clonally expanded than equally common non-associated chains.

The sequenced sample was PBMCs. The chain recombines TRBV29-1 with TRBJ2-1, with 9 bases fitting TRBD2. This sequence originates from a woman aged 60-75 years in good health and CMV-seropositive. The CDR3 DNA follows: TGCAGCGTTGCGCTAGCGGGATCCTACAATGAGCAGTTCTTC. Translating gives CSVALAGSYNEQFF.